This TCR beta chain was observed in a study of blood T cell repertoires in COVID-19. Across the study: Both acute and convalescent COVID-19 samples were obtained from the United States, Italy and Spain. T cells, B-cell-depleted T cells, or PBMCs provided the cDNA or gDNA that served as material.

Under the authors' procedure: Amplification with reference gene primers provided the estimates of nucleated cell counts. The assay was immunoSEQ multiplex PCR, and TCRdb's table has in-frame clones only and misses some. That table supplies the V and J calls and clone size; D and trimming were determined from the DNA. Here the sample spans about 80,000 clones, roughly 80% being singletons. The length of the CDR3 is 21 residues. With V trimmed by 3 bases and J by 2 bases, 23 bases remained unmatched. CDR1 is MGHRA, CDR2 YSYEKL, per germline. This chain links TRBV4-1 with TRBJ1-2; 8 nucleotides line up with TRBD1. The TCR comes from a woman in her 70s with acute or convalescent COVID-19. The specimen was peripheral blood. CDR3 in amino acids: CASSHSPKGDRGRLRNYGYTF. The CDR3 nucleotides read TGCGCCAGCAGCCACTCACCAAAGGGCGACAGGGGACGTTTAAGAAACTATGGCTACACCTTC.